The rows below give T cell receptor beta chains drawn from one sample of a study of blood T cell repertoires in COVID-19. Libraries were prepared by immunoSEQ multiplex PCR; TCRdb keeps only in-frame clonotypes and omits some of them. The table shows 250,000 or so clones, with about nine tenths occurring only once. Input material: PBMCs or T cells enriched from blood (not recorded which). These receptor sequences come from a woman aged 30 to 39 with acute COVID-19. CDR3s include the opening cysteine and the closing phenylalanine or tryptophan. D genes are given only for firm matches. The size field is filled for only some rows; it gives once, few, many or a size class.

>many|17|-|TRBJ2-2|TRBV7-2
TGTGCCAGCAGCCTACATGCGGGCGGCGTTGTCACCGGGGAGCTGTTTTTT
CASSLHAGGVVTGELFF
>-|13|-|TRBJ2-7|TRBV6-2/TRBV6-3
TGTGCCAGCAGTTATAGAACAGACTACGAGCAGTACTTC
CASSYRTDYEQYF
>-|14|-|TRBJ2-1|TRBV11-3
TGTGCCAGCAGCTTGGGAGGCCTCTACAATGAGCAGTTCTTC
CASSLGGLYNEQFF
>-|14|-|TRBJ2-7|TRBV7-8
TGTGCCAGCAGCCTGGTAGACGGGGCCTACGAGCAGTACTTC
CASSLVDGAYEQYF
>-|14|-|TRBJ1-3|TRBV27
TGTGCCAGCAGTTTGACTGGCTCTGGAAACACCATATATTTT
CASSLTGSGNTIYF
>-|16|TRBD2|TRBJ2-2|TRBV9
TGTGCCAGCAGCCCGAGGACTAGCGGGACGGCTGGGGAGCTGTTTTTT
CASSPRTSGTAGELFF
>-|14|TRBD1|TRBJ2-7|TRBV3-1/TRBV3-2
TGTGCCAGCAGCTCCCGGGACAGGGTATACGAGCAGTACTTC
CASSSRDRVYEQYF
>-|17|TRBD1|TRBJ1-6|TRBV28
TGTGCCAGCAGTTTAGGACAGGGGACTAATTTGGGGTCACCCCTCCACTTT
CASSLGQGTNLGSPLHF
>-|15|TRBD1|TRBJ2-7|TRBV11-2
TGTGCCAGCAGCTTAGGTGCGGAAGGGGGCGGCGAGCAGTACTTC
CASSLGAEGGGEQYF
>few|14|-|TRBJ1-1|TRBV18
TGTGCCAGCTCACCAGAGAACGGAGCACTTGAAGCTTTCTTT
CASSPENGALEAFF
>-|14|-|TRBJ2-1|TRBV7-9
TGTGCCAGCAGCTTAGGGCTAGCTGACAATGAGCAGTTCTTC
CASSLGLADNEQFF
>-|13|TRBD1|TRBJ1-1|TRBV27
TGTGCCAGTGGAATGGGGACAGGGGCGGCAGCTTTCTTT
CASGMGTGAAAFF
>-|15|-|TRBJ1-3|TRBV9
TGTGCCAGCAGCGCCGGGGACTATTCTGGAAACACCATATATTTT
CASSAGDYSGNTIYF
>-|15|-|TRBJ1-1|TRBV7-9
TGTGCCAGCAGCTTCGGGGACACAGGGTACACTGAAGCTTTCTTT
CASSFGDTGYTEAFF
>-|16|-|TRBJ1-3|TRBV18
TGTGCCAGCTCACCACCTATGTTAGGGGCCGGAAGCACCATATATTTT
CASSPPMLGAGSTIYF
>-|15|-|TRBJ2-7|TRBV6-2/TRBV6-3
TGTGCCAGCAGTTACCCAAGAGCGGGTAAGAACGAGCAGTACTTC
CASSYPRAGKNEQYF
>-|15|TRBD1|TRBJ1-6|TRBV9
TGTGCCAGCAGCGTAGAGGGACAGTTTAATTCACCCCTCCACTTT
CASSVEGQFNSPLHF
>-|15|TRBD1|TRBJ2-7|TRBV28
TGTGCCAGCAGACGAACCGGGACAGGTGTCTACGAGCAGTACTTC
CASRRTGTGVYEQYF
>few|13|-|TRBJ2-5|TRBV3-1/TRBV3-2
TGTGCCAGCAGCCACGAGACACCTGAGACCCAGTACTTC
CASSHETPETQYF
>-|15|-|TRBJ2-5|TRBV11-2
TGTGCCAGCAGCTTAGCGGGAGTATTTCAAGAGACCCAGTACTTC
CASSLAGVFQETQYF
>-|13|-|TRBJ1-2|TRBV28
TGTGCCAGCAGTCTGGGGGGGTGGGATGGCTACACCTTC
CASSLGGWDGYTF
>-|14|-|TRBJ2-5|TRBV5-4
TGTGCCAGCAACCTTGGAGGGTCTGAAGAGACCCAGTACTTC
CASNLGGSEETQYF
>-|14|-|TRBJ1-4|TRBV5-1
TGCGCCAGCAGCCGGGACACCTATAATGAAAAACTGTTTTTT
CASSRDTYNEKLFF
>-|15|TRBD2|TRBJ2-1|TRBV7-9
TGTGCCAGCAGCTCGACTAGCGGGAGTTATGGTGAGCAGTTCTTC
CASSSTSGSYGEQFF
>-|15|-|TRBJ2-7|TRBV6-5
TGTGCCAGCAGTCCTTTGACAGGTGCTACCTACGAGCAGTACTTC
CASSPLTGATYEQYF
>-|15|TRBD1|TRBJ2-3|TRBV13
TGTGCCAGCAGCCCGGGGGACAGGGACACAGATACGCAGTATTTT
CASSPGDRDTDTQYF
>-|14|-|TRBJ2-5|TRBV4-1
TGCGCCAGCAGCGGGGGGTCCTTCGTGGAGACCCAGTACTTC
CASSGGSFVETQYF
>-|15|TRBD2|TRBJ2-2|TRBV29-1
TGCAGCGTTGCGGGAACGGGAGGGAACACCGGGGAGCTGTTTTTT
CSVAGTGGNTGELFF
>-|18|TRBD2|TRBJ2-1|TRBV24-1
TGTGCCACCAGTGATTTACCTAGCGGGAGGACTTCCTACAATGAGCAGTTCTTC
CATSDLPSGRTSYNEQFF
>-|16|-|TRBJ1-5|TRBV19
TGTGCCAGTAGTACCACAGGACGGGAGAAGTATCAGCCCCAGCATTTT
CASSTTGREKYQPQHF
>-|17|TRBD2|TRBJ2-3|TRBV11-2
TGTGCCAGCAGCTTAGGATATCTAGCGGGAGTAACAGATACGCAGTATTTT
CASSLGYLAGVTDTQYF
>once|17|TRBD2|TRBJ2-3|TRBV9
TGTGCCAGCAGCGAGAGTCTAGCGGGAGGGAGTAAAGATACGCAGTATTTT
CASSESLAGGSKDTQYF
>-|14|-|TRBJ1-1|TRBV19
TGTGCCAGTAGTGAGGCGGGGGGCGCCGCTGAAGCTTTCTTT
CASSEAGGAAEAFF
>-|14|TRBD2|TRBJ2-7|TRBV7-2
TGTGCCAGCAGCTACACTAGCGGAACCTACGAGCAGTACTTC
CASSYTSGTYEQYF
>once|18|-|TRBJ1-6|TRBV27
TGTGCCAGCAGTATCTCGTCGAATACGGGAGGGTGGAATTCACCCCTCCACTTT
CASSISSNTGGWNSPLHF
>-|15|TRBD2|TRBJ2-1|TRBV11-1
TGTGCCAGCAGCTTAGGGGGGGGAAACTACAATGAGCAGTTCTTC
CASSLGGGNYNEQFF
>-|16|TRBD2|TRBJ2-1|TRBV6-5
TGTGCCAGCAGTTACAACGGCGGGAGCTCCTACAATGAGCAGTTCTTC
CASSYNGGSSYNEQFF
>-|15|-|TRBJ1-6|TRBV6-5
TGTGCCACGGGAGAACGGGCCACCGATAATTCACCCCTCCACTTT
CATGERATDNSPLHF
>once|11|-|TRBJ2-1|TRBV7-9
TGTGCCAGCAGGCAGAATAATGAGCAGTTCTTC
CASRQNNEQFF
>-|16|TRBD2|TRBJ2-1|TRBV9
TGTGCCAGCAGCGTAGTCAGCGGGAGGGCCTACAATGAGCAGTTCTTC
CASSVVSGRAYNEQFF
>-|15|-|TRBJ2-2|TRBV6-5
TGTGCCAGCTCCCCGGGGTCAGCGAACACCGGGGAGCTGTTTTTT
CASSPGSANTGELFF
>once|17|TRBD1|TRBJ2-2|TRBV19
TGTGCCAGTAGTATAGATAGGGGGACAGCGAACACCGGGGAGCTGTTTTTT
CASSIDRGTANTGELFF
>-|11|-|TRBJ1-1|TRBV28
TGTGCCAGCAGTTACAGGGATGAAGCTTTCTTT
CASSYRDEAFF
>-|20|TRBD2|TRBJ2-7|TRBV28
TGTGCCAGCAGTTTATGGGCGGGGAAAGGCAAAACTAGCGGGTCCTACGAGCAGTACTTC
CASSLWAGKGKTSGSYEQYF
>-|14|-|TRBJ2-5|TRBV5-4
TGTGCCAGCAGCTTGGCTGGGGCGCGAGAGACCCAGTACTTC
CASSLAGARETQYF
>-|16|TRBD2|TRBJ2-7|TRBV5-1
TGCGCCAGCAGCTTGCTAGCGGGAGGGCCTGGTTACGAGCAGTACTTC
CASSLLAGGPGYEQYF
>-|13|-|TRBJ2-7|TRBV19
TGTGCCAGTAGTATGGCAGGGGACTACGAGCAGTACTTC
CASSMAGDYEQYF
>few|14|TRBD1|TRBJ1-1|TRBV3-1/TRBV3-2
TGTGCCAGCAGTCGCAATCAGGGGGCGACTGAAGCTTTCTTT
CASSRNQGATEAFF
>-|12|TRBD1|TRBJ2-7|TRBV4-1
TGCGCCAGCAGCCCCGACAGGGACGAGCAGTACTTC
CASSPDRDEQYF
>once|17|TRBD2|TRBJ2-2|TRBV11-2
TGTGCCAGCAGCCCACGAGGGGCGGGAGCGGACACCGGGGAGCTGTTTTTT
CASSPRGAGADTGELFF
>-|15|-|TRBJ2-7|TRBV27
TGTGCCAGCAGAAAAATCGGGTTGTCCGGAGACGAGCAGTACTTC
CASRKIGLSGDEQYF